The present T cell receptor (beta chain) was sequenced within a study of blood T cells in healthy people across ages. As for the study in general: Every two T cells gave about one barcoded beta molecule via template switching.

The second PCR ran about 6 to 12 cycles with a sample-barcoded 5' primer and J-beta primers. TCRdb fed the 5' RACE reads into MiXCR, producing one record per CDR3 protein. This sample has roughly 1.7 million distinct CDR3 sequences, with around 35% found just once. V was cut by 5 bases and J by 7 bases, with 18 bases left in between. The CDR3 has 15 residues. This rearrangement joins TRBV12-3 or TRBV12-4 to TRBJ2-1, with D perhaps TRBD1 or TRBD2 (5 bases each). The sample taken for sequencing was blood. The origin of this receptor is a woman younger than 45 in good health. The CDR3 sequence: CASSLRGARANEQFF. The CDR3 DNA follows: TGTGCCAGCAGTCTAAGGGGCGCGCGGGCTAATGAGCAGTTCTTC.